The 27 T cell receptor beta chains listed next were all sequenced from one sample in a study of blood T cell repertoires in COVID-19. Some clones are missing from TCRdb's copy, which holds only in-frame ones; the method was immunoSEQ multiplex PCR. In the table there are about 120,000 clones, 65% to 85% of which are singletons. The sequenced sample consisted of PBMCs or T cells enriched from blood (not recorded which). These receptors were collected from a woman in her 30s who had recovered from COVID-19.

In the case of this clone: Other DNA sequences in the sample encode the same CDR3. For the CDR3, the DNA is TGCGCCAGCAGCTTGGCAATTAGCGGGAGGGGGTACGAGCAGTACTTC. Its translation is CASSLAISGRGYEQYF. This chain connects TRBV5-1 to TRBJ2-7; 11 bases align to TRBD2. The CDR3 length is 16 residues. In germline, CDR1 is SGHRS, CDR2 YFSETQ. After removal of 0 bases from V and 4 bases from J, the junction contained 6 bases not matched to a gene.

Regarding this clone: Other DNA sequences in this sample translate to the same CDR3. This chain uses TRBV7-3 with TRBJ2-1, with 8 bases matching TRBD2. This CDR3 has 14 amino acids. The germline gives CDR1 SGHTA, CDR2 FQGTGA. V lost 5 bases, J lost 3 bases, and 3 bases stayed unmatched. The CDR3 protein is CASSPGGGYNEQFF. CDR3 DNA sequence: TGTGCCAGCAGCCCCGGGGGGGGCTACAATGAGCAGTTCTTC. Combining the CDR3 with reference TRBV7-3 and TRBJ2-1 gives the whole variable domain GAGVSQTPSNKVTEKGKYVELRCDPISGHTALYWYRQSLGQGPEFLIYFQGTGAADDSGLPNDRFFAVRPEGSVSTLKIQRTERGDSAVYLCASSPGGGYNEQFFGPGTRLTVL.

V and J are TRBV28 and TRBJ2-7; TRBD2 might be the D (6 bases). V lost 5 bases to trimming and J lost 4 bases, with 12 bases between them. The CDR3 contains 13 residues. From germline, CDR1 is MDHEN and CDR2 SYDVKM. The CDR3 protein is CASSLGGRYEQYF. The DNA of the CDR3 is TGTGCCAGCAGTCTTGGAGGGAGGTACGAGCAGTACTTC.

The J gene is TRBJ2-7, the V gene TRBV6-2 or TRBV6-3, with a possible D match to TRBD2 (5 bases). Trimming left V 4 bases short and J 2 bases short, with 15 bases between. The CDR3 consists of 15 residues. Germline CDR1 MNHEY, CDR2 SVGEGT. The DNA for the CDR3 is TGTGCCAGCAGTTTGGGAGCGGATTTTCCCTACGAGCAGTACTTC. As protein: CASSLGADFPYEQYF.

V gene TRBV7-2 combines with J gene TRBJ2-2; a weak D match, TRBD1 (5 bases). Trimming stripped 4 bases from V and 4 bases from J, with 16 bases between. Germline V gene data show CDR1 as SGHTA and CDR2 as FQGNSA. The CDR3 extends over 16 amino acids. The CDR3, as DNA: TGTGCCAGCAGCTCCCAAGGGGTGGCGACCACCGGGGAGCTGTTTTTT. Residues: CASSSQGVATTGELFF. The variable domain in full, with the rest retrieved from reference TRBV7-2 and TRBJ2-2, is GAGVSQSPSNKVTEKGKDVELRCDPISGHTALYWYRQSLGQGLEFLIYFQGNSAPDKSGLPSDRFSAERTGGSVSTLTIQRTQQEDSAVYLCASSSQGVATTGELFFGEGSRLTVL.

The rearrangement uses TRBV28 and TRBJ1-4; D possibly corresponds to TRBD1 (6 bases). This CDR3 region has 14 residues. CDR1 is MDHEN and CDR2 is SYDVKM in the germline V gene. The V end was cut by 4 bases, the J end by 8 bases, with 14 bases between. The CDR3 sequence: CASSSPGAREKLFF. CDR3 bases: TGTGCCAGCAGTTCCCCAGGGGCAAGAGAAAAACTGTTTTTT.

This rearrangement joins TRBV7-2 to TRBJ2-1; TRBD2 aligns across 14 bases. V shed 5 bases, J shed 9 bases, and the junction held 3 bases outside the gene matches. CDR3 size: 14 residues. Per germline, CDR1 SGHTA and CDR2 FQGNSA. In DNA form, the CDR3 reads TGTGCCAGCAGCCAGGGACTAGCGGGAGTTGAGCAGTTCTTC. Amino acids: CASSQGLAGVEQFF.

The chain links TRBV7-3 to TRBJ1-5; D gene uncertain. CDR1 and CDR2 (germline): SGHTA, FQGTGA. V gave up 2 bases and J gave up 5 bases, with 7 bases separating them. This CDR3 region has 13 residues. In DNA, the CDR3 is TGTGCCAGCAGCTTAGCCCAGGATCAGCCCCAGCATTTT. It is translated as CASSLAQDQPQHF.

The chain is built from TRBV10-3 and TRBJ2-7; 8 nucleotides line up with TRBD1. CDR1 is ENHRY, CDR2 SYGVKD, per germline. The J segment lost 7 bases and the V segment lost 6 bases, leaving 14 bases of the junction unmatched. The CDR3 has 15 amino acids. This CDR3 is CAIRPEGRGQREQYF. DNA of the CDR3: TGTGCCATCAGGCCAGAGGGCAGGGGGCAGCGGGAGCAGTACTTC.

This sequence joins TRBV28 and TRBJ2-2, with 12 bases that match TRBD2. Germline CDR1 and CDR2: MDHEN and SYDVKM. The CDR3 extends over 15 amino acids. The J segment lost 7 bases and the V segment lost 3 bases, leaving 3 bases of the junction unmatched. The CDR3 sequence is CASSFLAGGHGELFF. The CDR3 DNA sequence: TGTGCCAGCAGTTTTCTAGCGGGAGGGCACGGGGAGCTGTTTTTT.

The chain joins TRBV18 to TRBJ1-3; no clear D. The germline V gene has CDR1 KGHSH and CDR2 LQKENI. This CDR3 is built from 16 residues. The V and J ends lost 6 bases and 0 bases respectively, with 15 bases between them. CDR3 in DNA: TGTGCCAGCTCTCAAGGCCCACAGAGCTCTGGAAACACCATATATTTT. Translating gives CASSQGPQSSGNTIYF.

V usage is TRBV11-1 and J usage is TRBJ2-7; tentatively, D is TRBD1 (5 bases). Deletions cut 5 bases from V and 1 base from J, with 9 bases between. Germline assignment: CDR1 SGHAT and CDR2 FQDESV (reference sequence). The CDR3 has 13 residues. The CDR3 nucleotides read TGTGCCAGCAGCCGGTCAGGGTCCTACGAGCAGTACTTC. It is translated as CASSRSGSYEQYF.

The chain joins TRBV6-1 to TRBJ2-1, with 8 bases aligning to TRBD2. J was trimmed by 4 bases and V by 2 bases; bases with no gene match: 10. Germline lookup yields CDR1 MNHNS and CDR2 SASEGT. This CDR3 contains 17 residues. CDR3 sequence reads: CASSEPAGELGYNEQFF. CDR3 sequence (DNA): TGTGCCAGCAGTGAACCAGCGGGAGAACTTGGATACAATGAGCAGTTCTTC.

The chain uses TRBV18 and TRBJ2-7; D unclear. Germline V gene lookup returns CDR1 KGHSH and CDR2 LQKENI. The CDR3 runs 16 residues. Trimming took 2 bases from V and 0 from J, leaving 14 bases between them. The CDR3 loop is CASSPGGLRSSYEQYF. CDR3 nucleotide sequence: TGTGCCAGCTCACCAGGCGGATTGAGGAGCTCCTACGAGCAGTACTTC.

The chain recombines TRBV9 with TRBJ2-3; D is perhaps TRBD2 (5 bases). The CDR3 extends over 19 amino acids. The V gene lost 0 bases and the J gene lost 0 bases, with 20 bases spanning the gap. The V gene's germline CDR1 is SGDLS and CDR2 YYNGEE. DNA for the CDR3: TGTGCCAGCAGCGTAGAGGGCGGAGGACCCTTTTTTAGCACAGATACGCAGTATTTT. Translating it yields CASSVEGGGPFFSTDTQYF.

The chain has TRBV6-1 and TRBJ1-6; no clear D. V was shortened by 0 bases and J by 14 bases, with 5 bases between the two germline ends. The CDR3 covers 11 residues. CDR1 and CDR2 from the germline V gene are MNHNS and SASEGT. This CDR3 reads CASSEAGALHF. CDR3 sequence (DNA): TGTGCCAGCAGTGAAGCGGGCGCCCTCCACTTT.

V usage is TRBV5-1 and J usage is TRBJ2-7; 9 positions match TRBD2. Unmatched junction bases numbered 7, after V lost 0 bases and J lost 0 bases. Germline values: CDR1 SGHRS, CDR2 YFSETQ. The CDR3 consists of 17 residues. The chain's CDR3 is CASSLGASGIFSYEQYF. The CDR3 DNA is TGCGCCAGCAGCTTGGGGGCTAGCGGGATCTTCTCCTACGAGCAGTACTTC.

This clone has just a few counts. In nucleotides, the CDR3 is TGTGCCTCACAGGAGTACCTCGGAAACACCATATATTTT. Encoded protein: CASQEYLGNTIYF. The chain links TRBV10-3 to TRBJ1-3; tentatively, D is TRBD1 (5 bases). V lost 11 bases and J 4 bases, leaving 15 bases between the germline ends. Germline loops: CDR1 ENHRY, CDR2 SYGVKD. The CDR3 is 13 residues long.

The chain has TRBV4-3 and TRBJ1-1; D is unresolved. This CDR3 spans 15 amino acids. Per germline, CDR1 LGHNA and CDR2 YSLEER. The V end was cut by 1 base, the J end by 3 bases, with 12 bases between. The DNA for the CDR3 is TGCGCCAGCAGCCAAGGGGTGGCGGATTACACTGAAGCTTTCTTT. Protein: CASSQGVADYTEAFF.

V gene TRBV27 combines with J gene TRBJ2-1, with D unresolved. The CDR3 is made up of 15 amino acids. Trimming removed 3 bases at V and 2 bases at J, with 11 bases between. Germline V CDR1 and CDR2: MNHEY, SMNVEV (reference sequence). The CDR3 here is CASSFRGITYNEQFF. CDR3 nucleotide sequence: TGTGCCAGCAGTTTTCGCGGAATCACCTACAATGAGCAGTTCTTC.

The V call is TRBV7-6, the J call TRBJ2-3; TRBD2 matches 15 bases. Trimming cost V 5 bases and J 14 bases; bases outside gene matches: 8. CDR3 length equals 14 residues. CDR1 is SGHVS and CDR2 is FNYEAQ in the germline V gene. The CDR3 coding sequence is TGTGCCAGCAGCGCCTGGACTAGCGGGAGGGAGTGGTATTTT. Its translation: CASSAWTSGREWYF.

V usage is TRBV27 and J usage is TRBJ1-2; D is perhaps TRBD1 (5 bases). V was cut by 8 bases and J by 3 bases, with 10 bases left in between. This CDR3 is built from 12 residues. In germline, CDR1 is MNHEY, CDR2 SMNVEV (reference sequence). The DNA of the CDR3 is TGTGCCAGCGGGGCCTGGGACTATGGCTACACCTTC. Translated: CASGAWDYGYTF.

The chain links TRBV6-5 to TRBJ1-6; 9 bases match TRBD1. Trimming cost V 6 bases and J 6 bases; bases outside gene matches: 3. CDR1 MNHEY and CDR2 SVGAGI come from the germline V gene. CDR3 length: 14 amino acids. CDR3 in amino acids: CASRLGQGNSPLHF. CDR3 nucleotides: TGTGCCAGCAGACTGGGACAGGGTAATTCACCCCTCCACTTT.

This clone was counted once. J is TRBJ2-1 and V is TRBV30; TRBD1 agrees at 7 bases. Trimming cost V 4 bases and J 9 bases; bases outside gene matches: 12. There are 14 residues in the CDR3. The germline V gene encodes CDR1 GTSNPN and CDR2 SVGIG (reference sequence). DNA for the CDR3: TGTGCCTGGAACAGGGGATTTGGGTCGGTTGAGCAGTTCTTC. Translating gives CAWNRGFGSVEQFF.

The rearrangement links TRBV28 to TRBJ1-1; perhaps TRBD1 as D (5 bases). Trimming shortened V by 1 base and J by 4 bases, and 13 bases separated the two germline ends. This CDR3 region has 15 residues. CDR1 is MDHEN and CDR2 is SYDVKM in the germline V gene. CDR3 coding DNA: TGTGCCAGCAGTTTATTGGAGGGGAGGGGCACTGAAGCTTTCTTT. Translated: CASSLLEGRGTEAFF.

The chain combines TRBV6-4 with TRBJ2-7; D is ambiguous. V dropped 0 bases and J dropped 4 bases, with 13 bases sitting between them. This CDR3 has 15 residues. The germline V gene has CDR1 MRHNA and CDR2 SNTAGT. The DNA for the CDR3 is TGTGCCAGCAGTGACTCGACAAGGTGGGCTTACGAGCAGTACTTC. This translates into CASSDSTRWAYEQYF.

The rearrangement links TRBV4-1 to TRBJ2-1; 11 nucleotides align to TRBD2. This CDR3 region has 16 residues. The ends lost 9 bases at V and 5 bases at J; junction bases unmatched: 12. Germline assignment: CDR1 MGHRA and CDR2 YSYEKL. CDR3 sequence reads: CASSVFGTSGNNEQFF. CDR3 coding DNA: TGCGCCAGTTCGGTTTTTGGGACTAGCGGAAACAATGAGCAGTTCTTC.